These T cell receptor beta chains were read from a single sample in a study of blood T cell repertoires in COVID-19. Generated by immunoSEQ multiplex PCR, the TCRdb table keeps only in-frame clones and is missing some. This sample yields about 310,000 clones, of which about nine tenths are seen a single time; less than 2.5% belongs to the top ten. Material for sequencing was peripheral blood. These receptors all come from a man between 18 and 29 years old with active or convalescent COVID-19. The CDR3 runs from the conserved cysteine through the conserved F or W. Each record gives: J gene, V gene, CDR3 protein.

j_gene: TRBJ1-2
v_gene: TRBV28
CDR3aa: CASRTGGADYGYTF

j_gene: TRBJ1-6
v_gene: TRBV10-2
CDR3aa: CASTGQSNIPLHF

j_gene: TRBJ2-2
v_gene: TRBV3-1/TRBV3-2
CDR3aa: CASSHGVLRDTGGELFF

j_gene: TRBJ2-5
v_gene: TRBV7-2
CDR3aa: CASSLAGTGGQETQYF

j_gene: TRBJ1-1
v_gene: TRBV20-1
CDR3aa: CSASTAGIGTEAFF

j_gene: TRBJ2-3
v_gene: TRBV28
CDR3aa: CASSLRSAGQRASTDTQYF

j_gene: TRBJ2-1
v_gene: TRBV7-6
CDR3aa: CASSLPSGNYNEQFF

j_gene: TRBJ2-3
v_gene: TRBV13
CDR3aa: CASSLTASEHSTDTQYF

j_gene: TRBJ2-5
v_gene: TRBV5-1
CDR3aa: CASSLSGGKETQYF

j_gene: TRBJ2-2
v_gene: TRBV7-8
CDR3aa: CASSPTRAGELFF

j_gene: TRBJ2-1
v_gene: TRBV4-1
CDR3aa: CASSQETSSSYNEQFF

j_gene: TRBJ2-7
v_gene: TRBV27
CDR3aa: CASSRDRVYEQYF

j_gene: TRBJ2-3
v_gene: TRBV27
CDR3aa: CASAGRGRSTDTQYF

j_gene: TRBJ1-5
v_gene: TRBV2
CDR3aa: CASGVGTQPQHF

j_gene: TRBJ2-5
v_gene: TRBV7-2
CDR3aa: CASSLSKRGVIETQYF

j_gene: TRBJ1-6
v_gene: TRBV5-4
CDR3aa: CASRGQGTWNSPLHF

j_gene: TRBJ1-1
v_gene: TRBV6-5
CDR3aa: CASSALPGAGFF

j_gene: TRBJ2-1
v_gene: TRBV29-1
CDR3aa: CSVQYRGDGEQFF

j_gene: TRBJ2-7
v_gene: TRBV3-1/TRBV3-2
CDR3aa: CASSPRSLAGVYEQYF

j_gene: TRBJ2-3
v_gene: TRBV5-1
CDR3aa: CASRYGGMADTQYF

j_gene: TRBJ2-3
v_gene: TRBV9
CDR3aa: CASSAERGLAGGVDTQYF